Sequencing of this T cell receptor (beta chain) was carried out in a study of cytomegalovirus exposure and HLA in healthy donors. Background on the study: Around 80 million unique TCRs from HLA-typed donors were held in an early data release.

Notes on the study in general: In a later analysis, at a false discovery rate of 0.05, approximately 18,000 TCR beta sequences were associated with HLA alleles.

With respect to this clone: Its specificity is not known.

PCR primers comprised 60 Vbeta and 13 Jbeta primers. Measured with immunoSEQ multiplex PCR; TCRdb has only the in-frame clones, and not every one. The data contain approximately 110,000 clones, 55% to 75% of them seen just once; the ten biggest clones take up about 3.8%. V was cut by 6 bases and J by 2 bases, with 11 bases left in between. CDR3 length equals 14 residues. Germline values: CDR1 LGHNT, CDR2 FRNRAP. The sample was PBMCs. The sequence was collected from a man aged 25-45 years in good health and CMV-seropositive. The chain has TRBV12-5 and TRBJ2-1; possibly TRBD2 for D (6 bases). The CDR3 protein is CASGPSGAYNEQFF. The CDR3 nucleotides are TGTGCTAGTGGCCCCTCGGGGGCCTACAATGAGCAGTTCTTC.